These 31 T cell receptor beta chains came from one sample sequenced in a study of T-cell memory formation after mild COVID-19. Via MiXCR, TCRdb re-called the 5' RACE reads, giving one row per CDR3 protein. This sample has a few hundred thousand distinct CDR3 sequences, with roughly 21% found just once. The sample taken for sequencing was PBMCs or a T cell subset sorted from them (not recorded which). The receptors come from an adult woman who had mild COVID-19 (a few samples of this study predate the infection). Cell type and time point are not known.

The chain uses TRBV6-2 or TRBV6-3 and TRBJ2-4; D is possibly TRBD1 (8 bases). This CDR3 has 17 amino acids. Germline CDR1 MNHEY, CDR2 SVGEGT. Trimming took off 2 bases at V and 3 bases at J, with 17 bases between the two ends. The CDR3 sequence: CASSYPGQGGSKNIQYF. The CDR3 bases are TGTGCCAGCAGTTACCCAGGACAGGGCGGGAGCAAAAACATTCAGTACTTC.

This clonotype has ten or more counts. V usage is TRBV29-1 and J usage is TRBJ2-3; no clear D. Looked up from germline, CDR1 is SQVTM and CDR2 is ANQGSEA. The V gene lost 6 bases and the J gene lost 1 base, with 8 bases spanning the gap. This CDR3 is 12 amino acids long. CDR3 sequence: CSVEHRTDTQYF. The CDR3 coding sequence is TGCAGCGTGGAACACCGCACAGATACGCAGTATTTT.

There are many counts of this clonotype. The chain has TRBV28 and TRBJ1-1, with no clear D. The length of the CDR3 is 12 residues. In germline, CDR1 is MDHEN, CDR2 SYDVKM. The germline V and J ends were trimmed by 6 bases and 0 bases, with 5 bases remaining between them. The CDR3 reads CASRVMNTEAFF. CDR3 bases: TGTGCCAGCAGGGTCATGAACACTGAAGCTTTCTTT.

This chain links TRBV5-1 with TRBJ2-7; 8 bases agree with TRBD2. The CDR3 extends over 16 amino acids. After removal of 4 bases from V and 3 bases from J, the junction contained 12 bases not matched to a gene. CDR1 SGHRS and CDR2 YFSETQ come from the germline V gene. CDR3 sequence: CASSPQLAAQGYEQYF. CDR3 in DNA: TGCGCCAGCAGCCCGCAACTAGCGGCTCAGGGCTACGAGCAGTACTTC.

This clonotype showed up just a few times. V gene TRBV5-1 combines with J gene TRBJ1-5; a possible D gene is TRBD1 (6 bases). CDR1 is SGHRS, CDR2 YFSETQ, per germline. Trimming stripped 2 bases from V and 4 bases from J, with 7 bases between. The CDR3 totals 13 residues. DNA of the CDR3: TGCGCCAGCAGCTTTGGACAGAATCAGCCCCAGCATTTT. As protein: CASSFGQNQPQHF. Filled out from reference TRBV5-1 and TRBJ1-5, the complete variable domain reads KAGVTQTPRYLIKTRGQQVTLSCSPISGHRSVSWYQQTPGQGLQFLFEYFSETQRNKGNFPGRFSGRQFSNSRSEMNVSTLELGDSALYLCASSFGQNQPQHFGDGTRLSIL.

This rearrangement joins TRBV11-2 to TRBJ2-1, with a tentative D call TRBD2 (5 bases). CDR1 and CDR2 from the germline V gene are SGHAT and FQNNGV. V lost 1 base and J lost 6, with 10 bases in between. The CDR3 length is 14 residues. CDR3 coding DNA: TGTGCCAGCAGCTTAGTCCGGGGTCGCAATGAGCAGTTCTTC. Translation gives CASSLVRGRNEQFF.

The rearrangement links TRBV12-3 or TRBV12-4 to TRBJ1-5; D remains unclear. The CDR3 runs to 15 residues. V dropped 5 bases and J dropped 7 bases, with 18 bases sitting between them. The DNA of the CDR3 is TGTGCCAGCAGTCCTGGGTATGGGGTCGACCAGCCCCAGCATTTT. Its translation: CASSPGYGVDQPQHF.

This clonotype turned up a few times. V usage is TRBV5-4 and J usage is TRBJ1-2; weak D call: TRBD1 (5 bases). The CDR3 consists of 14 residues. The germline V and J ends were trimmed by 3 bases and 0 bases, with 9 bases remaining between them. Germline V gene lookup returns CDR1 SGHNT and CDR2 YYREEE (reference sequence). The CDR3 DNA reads TGTGCCAGCAGCTCAGAGACAGCTAACTATGGCTACACCTTC. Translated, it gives CASSSETANYGYTF.

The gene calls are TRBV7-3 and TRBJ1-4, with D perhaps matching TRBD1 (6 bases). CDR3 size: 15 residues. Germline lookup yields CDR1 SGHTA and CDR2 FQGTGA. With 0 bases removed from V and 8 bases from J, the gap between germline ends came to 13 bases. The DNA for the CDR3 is TGTGCCAGCAGCTTAACCGGGACACCGGGGGAAAAACTGTTTTTT. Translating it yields CASSLTGTPGEKLFF.

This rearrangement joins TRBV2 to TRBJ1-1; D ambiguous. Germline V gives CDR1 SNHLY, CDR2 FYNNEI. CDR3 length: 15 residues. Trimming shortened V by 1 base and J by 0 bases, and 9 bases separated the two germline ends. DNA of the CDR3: TGTGCCAGCAGTGAAGGTGGACTGATGAACACTGAAGCTTTCTTT. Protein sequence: CASSEGGLMNTEAFF.

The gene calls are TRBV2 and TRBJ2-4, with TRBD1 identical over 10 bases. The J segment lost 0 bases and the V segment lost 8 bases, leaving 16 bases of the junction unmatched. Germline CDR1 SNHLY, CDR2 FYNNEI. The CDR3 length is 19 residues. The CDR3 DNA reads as TGTGCCAGCCGTTACTCCGGACAGGGGGGTCTCCTAGCCAAAAACATTCAGTACTTC. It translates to CASRYSGQGGLLAKNIQYF.

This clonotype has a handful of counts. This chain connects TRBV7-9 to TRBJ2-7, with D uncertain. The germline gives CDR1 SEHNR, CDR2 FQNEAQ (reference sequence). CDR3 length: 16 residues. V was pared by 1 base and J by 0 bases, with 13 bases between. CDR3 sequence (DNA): TGTGCCAGCAGCTTAGGGGTTCTCTACTACTCCTACGAGCAGTACTTC. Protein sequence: CASSLGVLYYSYEQYF.

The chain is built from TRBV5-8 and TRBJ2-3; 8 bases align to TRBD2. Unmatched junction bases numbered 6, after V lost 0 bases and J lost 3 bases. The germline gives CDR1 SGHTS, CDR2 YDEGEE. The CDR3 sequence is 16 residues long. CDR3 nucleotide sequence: TGTGCCAGCAGCTTGGATGGGACTAGTTATACAGATACGCAGTATTTT. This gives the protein CASSLDGTSYTDTQYF.

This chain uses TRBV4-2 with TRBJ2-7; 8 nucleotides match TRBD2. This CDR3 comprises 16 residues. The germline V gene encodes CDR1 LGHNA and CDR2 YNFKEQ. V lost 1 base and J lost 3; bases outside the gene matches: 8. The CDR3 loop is CASSQAMERESYEQYF. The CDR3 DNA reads TGTGCCAGCAGCCAAGCCATGGAGCGGGAGAGCTACGAGCAGTACTTC.

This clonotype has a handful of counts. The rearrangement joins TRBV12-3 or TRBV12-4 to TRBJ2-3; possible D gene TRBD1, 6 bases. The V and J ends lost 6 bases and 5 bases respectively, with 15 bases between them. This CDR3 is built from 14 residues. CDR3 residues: CASSLTRGGDTQYF. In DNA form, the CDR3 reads TGTGCCAGCAGCCTTACACGAGGGGGAGATACGCAGTATTTT.

CDR3: CASSHHRDGMKTQYF. DNA for the CDR3: TGCGCCAGCAGCCACCACAGGGATGGCATGAAGACCCAGTACTTC. The rearrangement joins TRBV4-1 to TRBJ2-5; perhaps TRBD1 as D (6 bases). Looked up from germline, CDR1 is MGHRA and CDR2 is YSYEKL. V was trimmed by 3 bases and J by 6 bases, leaving 17 bases between them. This CDR3 spans 15 amino acids.

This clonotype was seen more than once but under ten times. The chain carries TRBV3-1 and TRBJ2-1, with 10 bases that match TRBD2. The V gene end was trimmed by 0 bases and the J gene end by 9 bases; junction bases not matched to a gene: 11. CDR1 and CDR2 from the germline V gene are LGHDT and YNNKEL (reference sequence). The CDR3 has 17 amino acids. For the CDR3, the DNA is TGTGCCAGCAGCCAAGATCGCACTAGCGGGGCTCTCACTGAGCAGTTCTTC. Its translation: CASSQDRTSGALTEQFF.

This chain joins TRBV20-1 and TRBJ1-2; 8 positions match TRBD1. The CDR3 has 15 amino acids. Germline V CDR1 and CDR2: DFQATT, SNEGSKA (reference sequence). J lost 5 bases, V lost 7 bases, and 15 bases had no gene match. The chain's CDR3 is CSGDSSTGAGYGYTF. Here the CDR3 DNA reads TGCAGTGGCGACTCCTCGACAGGGGCGGGGTATGGCTACACCTTC.

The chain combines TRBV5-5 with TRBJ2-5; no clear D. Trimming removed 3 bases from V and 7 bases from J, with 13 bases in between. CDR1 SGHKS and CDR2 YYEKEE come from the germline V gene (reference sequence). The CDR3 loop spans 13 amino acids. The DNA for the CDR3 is TGTGCCAGCAGCTCAGAAGGGTTGGGGACCCAGTACTTC. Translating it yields CASSSEGLGTQYF.

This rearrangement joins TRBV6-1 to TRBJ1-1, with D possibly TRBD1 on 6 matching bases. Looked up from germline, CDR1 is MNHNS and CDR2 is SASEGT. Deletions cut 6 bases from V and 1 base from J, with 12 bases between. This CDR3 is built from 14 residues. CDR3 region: CASRYGQTNTEAFF. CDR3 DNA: TGTGCCAGCAGATACGGACAGACGAACACTGAAGCTTTCTTT.

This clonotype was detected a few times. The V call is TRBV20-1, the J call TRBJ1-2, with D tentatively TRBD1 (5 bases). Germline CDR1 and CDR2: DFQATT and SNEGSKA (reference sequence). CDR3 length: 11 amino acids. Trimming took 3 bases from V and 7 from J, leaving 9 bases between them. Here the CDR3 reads CSARWGGGYTF. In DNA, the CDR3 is TGCAGTGCTAGGTGGGGGGGTGGCTACACCTTC.

CDR3 nucleotides: TGTGCCAGCAGCGCTAACATCCTCCGCACAGATACGCAGTATTTT. Translation: CASSANILRTDTQYF. The chain couples TRBV7-9 to TRBJ2-3; D is uncertain. Looked up from germline, CDR1 is SEHNR and CDR2 is FQNEAQ (reference sequence). CDR3 length: 15 residues. Trimming stripped 5 bases from V and 1 base from J, with 13 bases between.

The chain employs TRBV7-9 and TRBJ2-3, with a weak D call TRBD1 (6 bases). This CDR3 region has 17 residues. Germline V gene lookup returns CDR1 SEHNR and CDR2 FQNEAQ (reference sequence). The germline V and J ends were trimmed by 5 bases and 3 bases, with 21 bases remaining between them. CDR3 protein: CASSAHLGQGLTDTQYF. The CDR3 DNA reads TGTGCCAGCAGCGCCCACCTCGGGCAGGGGTTGACAGATACGCAGTATTTT.

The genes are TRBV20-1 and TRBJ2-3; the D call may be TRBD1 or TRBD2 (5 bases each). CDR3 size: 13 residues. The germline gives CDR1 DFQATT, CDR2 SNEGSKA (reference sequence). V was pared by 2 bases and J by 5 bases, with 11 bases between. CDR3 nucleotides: TGCAGTGCTAGAAACGGGGCGGAAGATACGCAGTATTTT. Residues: CSARNGAEDTQYF.

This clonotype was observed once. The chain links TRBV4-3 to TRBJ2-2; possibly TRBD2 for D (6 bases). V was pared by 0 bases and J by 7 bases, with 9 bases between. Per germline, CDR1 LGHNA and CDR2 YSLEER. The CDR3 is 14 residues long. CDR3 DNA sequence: TGCGCCAGCAGCCAAGATCGGGGGTTCGGGGAGCTGTTTTTT. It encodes CASSQDRGFGELFF.

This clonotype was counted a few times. DNA of the CDR3: TGTGCCATCAGTGTTTCATCAGAGACCCAGTACTTC. It is translated as CAISVSSETQYF. J is TRBJ2-5 and V is TRBV10-3, with no clear D. Trimming removed 4 bases from V and 4 bases from J, with 7 bases in between. This CDR3 is built from 12 residues. Germline CDR1 reads ENHRY; CDR2 reads SYGVKD.

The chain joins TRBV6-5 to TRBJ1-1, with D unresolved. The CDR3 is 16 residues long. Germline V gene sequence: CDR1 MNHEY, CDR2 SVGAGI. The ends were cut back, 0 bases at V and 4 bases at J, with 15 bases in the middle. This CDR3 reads CASSYSIRGFRTEAFF. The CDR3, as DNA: TGTGCCAGCAGTTACTCGATACGGGGATTTCGCACTGAAGCTTTCTTT.

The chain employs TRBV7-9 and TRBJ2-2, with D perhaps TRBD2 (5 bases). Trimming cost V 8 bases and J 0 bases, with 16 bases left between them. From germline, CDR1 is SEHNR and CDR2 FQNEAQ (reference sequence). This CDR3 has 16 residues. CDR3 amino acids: CASLPNRGANTGELFF. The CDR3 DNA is TGTGCCAGCCTCCCAAACCGGGGAGCGAACACCGGGGAGCTGTTTTTT.

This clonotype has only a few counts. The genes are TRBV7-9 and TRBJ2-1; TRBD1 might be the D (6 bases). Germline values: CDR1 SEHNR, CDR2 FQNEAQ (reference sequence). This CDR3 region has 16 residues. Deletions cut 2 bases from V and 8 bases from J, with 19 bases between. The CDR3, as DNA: TGTGCCAGCAGCTTAAGGGCAGGGGTAGGATACCATGAGCAGTTCTTC. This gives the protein CASSLRAGVGYHEQFF. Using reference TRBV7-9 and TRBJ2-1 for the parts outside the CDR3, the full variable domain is DTGVSQNPRHKITKRGQNVTFRCDPISEHNRLYWYRQTLGQGPEFLTYFQNEAQLEKSRLLSDRFSAERPKGSFSTLEIQRTEQGDSAMYLCASSLRAGVGYHEQFFGPGTRLTVL.

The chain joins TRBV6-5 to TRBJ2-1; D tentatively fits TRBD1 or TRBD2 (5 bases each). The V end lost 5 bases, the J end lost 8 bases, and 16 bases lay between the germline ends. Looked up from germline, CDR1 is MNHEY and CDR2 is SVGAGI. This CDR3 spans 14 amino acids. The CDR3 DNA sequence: TGTGCCAGCAGTCAAGAGGGGCAGTTAGATGAGCAGTTCTTC. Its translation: CASSQEGQLDEQFF.

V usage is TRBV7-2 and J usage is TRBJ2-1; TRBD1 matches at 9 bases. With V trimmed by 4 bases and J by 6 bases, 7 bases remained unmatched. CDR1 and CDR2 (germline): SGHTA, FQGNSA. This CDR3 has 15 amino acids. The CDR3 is CASSWGGQGGNEQFF. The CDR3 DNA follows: TGTGCCAGCAGCTGGGGGGGACAGGGAGGCAATGAGCAGTTCTTC.